The rows below give T cell receptor beta chains drawn from one sample of a study of shared clonotypes between healthy human individuals. Profiling relied on immunoSEQ multiplex PCR, and the TCRdb table lists in-frame clones only, not all of them. The sample contains 2 million to 2.5 million clones, just over 90% of which appear only once. The sequencing sample was made of naive CD8+ T cells from PBMCs. Receptors were obtained from a man aged 18 to 29 in good health. Some clones in this sample may be carry-over from other donors' samples. Each CDR3 is given with its conserved first and last residue. Fields, in order: D gene, V gene, J gene, clone size, CDR3 DNA, CDR3 protein. D genes are given only for firm matches. Size tells how often a clone was seen (once, few, many) or the class of an expanded clone, and some rows leave it out.

.	TRBV5-6	TRBJ2-3	.	TGTGCCAGCAGGCCGCGCCGGCAGGGCGGAGCCACAGATACGCAGTATTTT	CASRPRRQGGATDTQYF
.	TRBV6-5	TRBJ2-5	.	TGTGCCAGCCGATACTCCTACAGGACCCAAGAGACCCAGTACTTC	CASRYSYRTQETQYF
TRBD2	TRBV10-3	TRBJ2-2	.	TGTGCCATCAGTGAGCGGGCTAGCGGGAGCCCGAACACCGGGGAGCTGTTTTTT	CAISERASGSPNTGELFF
.	TRBV7-6	TRBJ1-1	.	TGTGCCAGCAGCTTGACAGGACTTATGAACACTGAAGCTTTCTTT	CASSLTGLMNTEAFF
.	TRBV29-1	TRBJ2-5	once	TGCAGCGTCTCCGCCCTGGGTGACAGCATCGAGACCCAGTACTTC	CSVSALGDSIETQYF
.	TRBV9	TRBJ2-3	once	TGTGCCAGCAGCGTAGGTGGGTCAGGGTCGGATACGCAGTATTTT	CASSVGGSGSDTQYF
.	TRBV6-1	TRBJ2-5	.	TGTGCCAGCAGTGAACCGGCCCGGGAGACCCAGTACTTC	CASSEPARETQYF
TRBD2	TRBV4-1	TRBJ2-7	.	TGCGCCAGCAGCCAAGATCCCGGGAGGGCCGCCTACGAGCAGTACTTC	CASSQDPGRAAYEQYF
.	TRBV27	TRBJ1-5	.	TGTGCCAGCAGTTTATCACGGGGCTATCAGCCCCAGCATTTT	CASSLSRGYQPQHF
TRBD2	TRBV6-5	TRBJ2-7	.	TGTGCCAGCAGACCCGGGACTAGCGGGAGAGAAGAGCAGTACTTC	CASRPGTSGREEQYF
.	TRBV9	TRBJ2-2	.	TGTGCCAGCAGGTCGAACACCGGGGAGCTGTTTTTT	CASRSNTGELFF
.	TRBV11-2	TRBJ2-7	.	TGTGCCAGCAGCTTGGTTCTAGCGTCTGAGCAGTACTTC	CASSLVLASEQYF
TRBD1	TRBV5-1	TRBJ1-1	.	TGCGCCAGCAGCTTCGATTACCGTGGGACAGAGATAAACACTGAAGCTTTCTTT	CASSFDYRGTEINTEAFF
.	TRBV30	TRBJ1-5	.	TGTGCCTGGAGTGTATATAGCGATCAGCCCCAGCATTTT	CAWSVYSDQPQHF
.	TRBV11-2	TRBJ2-7	.	TGTGCCAGCAGCTTAGTCGGCAGGGGCTACGAGCAGTACTTC	CASSLVGRGYEQYF
TRBD1	TRBV6-6	TRBJ1-1	.	TGTGCCAGCAGTTACTCGGACAGGGTGGCTGAAGCTTTCTTT	CASSYSDRVAEAFF
TRBD2	TRBV15	TRBJ2-1	.	TGTGCCACCAGCAGAGTAGCGGGAGGAGGTGAGCAGTTCTTC	CATSRVAGGGEQFF
.	TRBV4-1	TRBJ2-1	.	TGCGCCAGCAGCCAAGATCTTCCCGGGACTTCCTACAATGAGCAGTTCTTC	CASSQDLPGTSYNEQFF
.	TRBV5-1	TRBJ2-7	once	TGCGCCAGCAGAGTCTACGAGCAGTACTTC	CASRVYEQYF
.	TRBV6-4	TRBJ2-3	.	TGTGCCAGCAGTGATCGAGGTGGCACAGATACGCAGTATTTT	CASSDRGGTDTQYF
TRBD2	TRBV7-9	TRBJ2-1	.	TGTGCCAGCAGTCAGACTAGCAGCTACAATGAGCAGTTCTTC	CASSQTSSYNEQFF
TRBD2	TRBV11-1	TRBJ2-1	.	TGTGCCAGCAGTCCGCGGGAGGGTACCTACAATGAGCAGTTCTTC	CASSPREGTYNEQFF
TRBD1	TRBV29-1	TRBJ2-1	.	TGCAGCGTTGATGTTTCCAGGACAGGGTTGTCCTACAATGAGCAGTTCTTC	CSVDVSRTGLSYNEQFF
.	TRBV7-6	TRBJ2-3	.	TGTGCCAGCAGCTCCTCCGGGACACTCGATACAGATACGCAGTATTTT	CASSSSGTLDTDTQYF
.	TRBV7-2	TRBJ1-1	.	TGTGCCAGCAGCCCCCTCGGGGGAGGGGCCTCTGAAGCTTTCTTT	CASSPLGGGASEAFF
.	TRBV18	TRBJ2-2	.	TGTGCCAGCTCACCGGGGGCAGGGGACACCGGGGAGCTGTTTTTT	CASSPGAGDTGELFF
TRBD2	TRBV28	TRBJ2-1	.	TGTGCCAGCAGTTCCCCCTCTCGGACTAGCGGGACCTACAATGAGCAGTTCTTC	CASSSPSRTSGTYNEQFF
.	TRBV7-9	TRBJ2-5	.	TGTGCCAGCAGCTTTTCCGACTACCAAGAGACCCAGTACTTC	CASSFSDYQETQYF
.	TRBV6-5	TRBJ2-7	.	TGTGCCAGCAGCCCCGGTGGGGAGCAGTACTTC	CASSPGGEQYF
TRBD1	TRBV30	TRBJ1-4	.	TGTGCCTGGAGTGGGAGAGGACAGGGAACAACTAATGAAAAACTGTTTTTT	CAWSGRGQGTTNEKLFF
.	TRBV11-2	TRBJ2-2	few	TGTGCCAGCAGCTTCCCTAGTACGGAATCGAACACCGGGGAGCTGTTTTTT	CASSFPSTESNTGELFF
TRBD2	TRBV14	TRBJ2-7	.	TGTGCCAGCAGCCAGGGACTAGCTGTTAGGTGGTACTTC	CASSQGLAVRWYF
.	TRBV27	TRBJ2-7	.	TGTGCCAGCAGTTTAATGCCCAGCTACGAGCAGTACTTC	CASSLMPSYEQYF
.	TRBV5-1	TRBJ2-7	.	TGCGCCAGCAGCCCCACAGGGAGCCACGAGCAGTACTTC	CASSPTGSHEQYF
.	TRBV27	TRBJ2-7	.	TGTGCCAGCAGTCTGGGGGCGCGGGGTGACGAGCAGTACTTC	CASSLGARGDEQYF
.	TRBV28	TRBJ1-1	.	TGTGCCAGCAGTTTTATCCTAATGAACACTGAAGCTTTCTTT	CASSFILMNTEAFF
.	TRBV4-1	TRBJ1-6	.	TGCGCCAGCAGCCAAGCGGGGCACGAGTCTTCACCCCTCCACTTT	CASSQAGHESSPLHF
TRBD1	TRBV28	TRBJ1-1	once	TGTGCCAGCAGTTTCTTAGGGGGCAGGACTGAAGCTTTCTTT	CASSFLGGRTEAFF
.	TRBV28	TRBJ1-3	.	TGTGCCAGCAGTCCCCGTCGGGAGAAGGGCACCATATATTTT	CASSPRREKGTIYF
TRBD2	TRBV10-3	TRBJ2-7	.	TGTGCCATCAGTGAAATCCCCCTTGGCGGGAGGGTCCACGAGCAGTACTTC	CAISEIPLGGRVHEQYF
.	TRBV2	TRBJ1-1	.	TGTGCCAGCAGTAGAAGGACCCTCAAATGGACTGAAGCTTTCTTT	CASSRRTLKWTEAFF
.	TRBV7-3	TRBJ1-5	.	TGTGCCAGCAGCCCCACGCCCCGGGCCCCTAATCAGCCCCAGCATTTT	CASSPTPRAPNQPQHF
.	TRBV5-6	TRBJ1-2	.	TGTGCCAGCAGCCCTGGACATCTTGGCTACACCTTC	CASSPGHLGYTF
.	TRBV27	TRBJ2-4	.	TGTGCCAGCAGGCCTCGGGACAACATTCAGTACTTC	CASRPRDNIQYF
.	TRBV27	TRBJ2-7	.	TGTGCCAGCAGCCTCGGGGGCGTCAGAACCTACGAGCAGTACTTC	CASSLGGVRTYEQYF
TRBD1	TRBV9	TRBJ2-1	.	TGTGCCAGCAGCGGGGGACAGGGTATTTACAATGAGCAGTTCTTC	CASSGGQGIYNEQFF